The entry below gives a single T cell receptor beta chain sequence along with its context. Antigen specificity is unknown. The sample comes from a study of cytomegalovirus exposure and HLA in healthy donors. Study overall: The roughly 670 first-cohort repertoires shared a platform with the 120 or so validation repertoires, as reported in a later analysis. The study's findings and limits: In vitro data verified a few CMV-associated chains as specific for CMV antigens.

Profiled with immunoSEQ multiplex PCR; TCRdb holds only in-frame clones, not every one. This sample has over 200,000 clones, with 83% found just once. Donors were drawn from the roughly 130-subject validation cohort, separate from the approximately 640-subject first cohort. Sequencing was done on a sample of PBMCs. This TCR derives from a woman between 18 and 30 years old in good health and CMV-seronegative.

The CDR3 loop reads CASSLWEGSGGTEAFF. CDR3 in DNA: TGTGCCAGCAGTTTATGGGAGGGCTCAGGGGGCACTGAAGCTTTCTTT. The rearrangement uses TRBV27 and TRBJ1-1; 7 nucleotides align to TRBD1. J was trimmed by 4 bases and V by 1 base; bases with no gene match: 9. Germline loops: CDR1 MNHEY, CDR2 SMNVEV (reference sequence). The CDR3 covers 16 residues.